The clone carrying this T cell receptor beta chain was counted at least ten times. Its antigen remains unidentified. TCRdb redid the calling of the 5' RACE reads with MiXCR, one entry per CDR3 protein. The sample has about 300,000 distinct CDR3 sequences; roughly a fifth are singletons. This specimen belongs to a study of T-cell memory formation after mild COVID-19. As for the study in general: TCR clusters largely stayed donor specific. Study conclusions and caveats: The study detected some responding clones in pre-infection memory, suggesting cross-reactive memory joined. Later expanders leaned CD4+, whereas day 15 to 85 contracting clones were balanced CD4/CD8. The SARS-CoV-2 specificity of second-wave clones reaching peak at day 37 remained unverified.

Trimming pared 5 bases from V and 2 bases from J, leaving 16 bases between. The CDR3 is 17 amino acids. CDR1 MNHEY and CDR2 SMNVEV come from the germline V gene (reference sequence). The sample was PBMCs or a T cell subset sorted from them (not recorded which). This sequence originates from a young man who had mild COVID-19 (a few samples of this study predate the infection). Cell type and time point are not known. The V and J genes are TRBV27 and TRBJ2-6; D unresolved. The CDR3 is CASSPMVGVAGANVLTF. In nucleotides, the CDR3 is TGTGCCAGCAGTCCCATGGTGGGTGTCGCTGGGGCCAACGTCCTGACTTTC.